These 15 T cell receptor beta chains share one sample of origin, sequenced in a study of glioma-infiltrating T cells. Amplification of TCR alpha and beta CDR3 regions from RNA used iRepertoire nested multiplex PCR. Each CDR3 protein is one row after TCRdb ran MiXCR on the multiplex PCR reads. The table has 100,000 to 150,000 distinct CDR3 sequences, 20% to 25% seen once. Sequencing was done on a sample of glioma tissue, nonneoplastic brain tissue, or PBMCs (not recorded which). All receptors come from a human donor with low-grade glioma or glioblastoma, undergoing nonglioma brain surgery, or in good health (not recorded which).

In regard to this clonotype: A read error may be the cause here, since a much bigger clone is one base away. The CDR3 sequence is CASSQDETYEQYF. DNA for the CDR3: TGTGCCAGCAGCCAGGACGAGACCTACGAGCAGTACTTC. The chain carries TRBV7-6 and TRBJ2-7, with unresolved D. CDR3 size: 13 residues. Deletions cut 5 bases from V and 2 bases from J, with 10 bases between. Per germline, CDR1 SGHVS and CDR2 FNYEAQ.

As for this clonotype: A much larger clone lies a single base off, so this may be a read error. The chain uses TRBV6-1 and TRBJ2-1, with TRBD2 matching over 10 bases. V lost 6 bases to trimming and J lost 6 bases; unmatched junction nucleotides: 5. The germline CDR1 and CDR2 sequences are MNHNS and SASEGT. The length of the CDR3 is 14 residues. CDR3 in DNA: TGTGCCAGCAGGCTAGCGGGAGACCTCAATGAGCAGTTCTTC. Protein sequence: CASRLAGDLNEQFF.

Note on this clonotype: A much larger clone sits a single nucleotide away, making a read error possible. The chain employs TRBV7-3 and TRBJ2-2, with a possible D match to TRBD2 (6 bases). The CDR3 totals 13 residues. CDR1 and CDR2 from the germline V gene are SGHTA and FQGTGA. The CDR3, as DNA: TGTGCCAGCAGCTTAACCTTATTCGGGGAGGTGTTTTTT. Translating gives CASSLTLFGEVFF.

This clonotype was seen just once. This chain uses TRBV9 with TRBJ1-1; D is perhaps TRBD1 (5 bases). The CDR3 covers 14 residues. Deletions cut 3 bases from V and 4 bases from J, with 13 bases between. From germline, CDR1 is SGDLS and CDR2 YYNGEE. The CDR3 protein is CASSEGSWATEAFF. CDR3 nucleotides: TGTGCCAGCAGCGAGGGGAGTTGGGCCACTGAAGCTTTCTTT.

At least ten counts were recorded for this clonotype. The chain has TRBV7-8 and TRBJ2-5; no clear D. Trimming removed 6 bases from V and 5 bases from J, with 10 bases in between. CDR3 length equals 12 residues. CDR1 and CDR2 from the germline V gene are SGHVS and FQNEAQ. CDR3 DNA sequence: TGTGCCAGCAGTTACCTCTCGGAGACCCAGTACTTC. Protein product: CASSYLSETQYF.

This clonotype was detected ten times or more. This sequence joins TRBV4-1 and TRBJ2-1; TRBD2 matches 8 bases. The CDR3 extends over 18 amino acids. V lost 4 bases to trimming and J lost 6 bases; unmatched junction nucleotides: 17. The germline gives CDR1 MGHRA, CDR2 YSYEKL. The CDR3 DNA reads as TGCGCCAGCAGCCCCACATCCGTGGCTAGCGGGTCTTTCAATGAGCAGTTCTTC. Translated, it gives CASSPTSVASGSFNEQFF.

This clonotype was counted between two and nine times. Possible read error: a much larger clone is one base away. The gene calls are TRBV20-1 and TRBJ1-1; no clear D gene. V lost 5 bases, J lost 2 bases, and 12 bases lay in between. The CDR3 contains 13 residues. Per germline, CDR1 DFQATT and CDR2 SNEGSKA (reference sequence). CDR3 nucleotide sequence: TGCAGTGCTGCCCCCAAAGTTAACACTGAAGCTTTCTTT. Its translation is CSAAPKVNTEAFF.

In its sample, this clonotype was seen many times. The chain is built from TRBV10-3 and TRBJ2-3; D is unresolved. This CDR3 region has 12 residues. Germline CDR1 ENHRY, CDR2 SYGVKD. V gave up 10 bases and J gave up 1 base, with 9 bases separating them. CDR3 amino acids: CATGTGTDTQYF. The CDR3 DNA reads TGTGCCACAGGAACCGGCACAGATACGCAGTATTTT.

This clonotype was seen ten or more times. The rearrangement joins TRBV28 to TRBJ2-5, with 9 bases aligning to TRBD2. This CDR3 spans 16 amino acids. Germline CDR1 MDHEN, CDR2 SYDVKM. J gave up 9 bases and V 5 bases, and 16 bases lay outside the gene matches. This CDR3 is CASSPQGREGGRAQYF. CDR3 nucleotides: TGTGCCAGCAGTCCCCAGGGGCGGGAGGGGGGACGGGCCCAGTACTTC.

About this clonotype itself: This may stem from a read error, because a much larger clone lies one nucleotide away. This rearrangement joins TRBV7-2 to TRBJ2-1, with 15 bases aligning to TRBD2. The CDR3 is 17 amino acids. The V segment lost 5 bases and the J segment 10 bases; nucleotides outside the gene matches: 12. Germline loops: CDR1 SGHTA, CDR2 FQGNSA. CDR3 nucleotides: TGTGCCAGCAGCACAAGGACTAGCGGGAGGGGTCCAGGCGAGCAGTTCTTC. Its protein product is CASSTRTSGRGPGEQFF.

This clonotype was counted at least ten times. The V and J genes are TRBV2 and TRBJ2-1, with 7 nucleotides matching TRBD2. Germline V CDR1 and CDR2: SNHLY, FYNNEI. The V and J ends lost 2 bases and 9 bases, in that order; junction bases with no gene match: 10. The CDR3 totals 15 residues. CDR3 in amino acids: CASSEHRLAGVEQFF. In DNA form, the CDR3 reads TGTGCCAGCAGTGAACACAGACTAGCCGGGGTTGAGCAGTTCTTC.

This clonotype appeared many times. The rearrangement uses TRBV6-2 or TRBV6-3 and TRBJ2-7; D call uncertain. The germline gives CDR1 MNHEY, CDR2 SVGEGT. This CDR3 spans 13 amino acids. V was pared by 0 bases and J by 6 bases, with 9 bases between. The CDR3 bases are TGTGCCAGCAGTTACTCTCCAAGACCCGAGCAGTACTTC. This codes for CASSYSPRPEQYF.

In its sample, this clonotype was seen many times. V is TRBV6-1 and J is TRBJ2-7; the D gene is possibly TRBD1 (6 bases). Germline V gene lookup returns CDR1 MNHNS and CDR2 SASEGT. The CDR3 covers 12 residues. Trimming removed 6 bases at V and 4 bases at J, with 10 bases between. The CDR3 DNA reads TGTGCCAGCAGCCACAGGGAGTACGAGCAGTACTTC. Its translation is CASSHREYEQYF.

Points on this clonotype: A much larger clone lies a single base off, so this may be a read error. V usage is TRBV24-1 and J usage is TRBJ2-1, with D perhaps being TRBD1 or TRBD2 (6 bases each). V gave up 3 bases and J gave up 3 bases, with 11 bases separating them. Germline CDR1 and CDR2: KGHDR and SFDVKD. The CDR3 totals 15 residues. The CDR3 DNA reads TGTGCCACCAGTGATGCGGGACAAGGCTACAATGAGCAGTTCTTC. Protein: CATSDAGQGYNEQFF.

This clonotype was observed a few times. It may be a read error: a sequence one base away is much more abundant. CDR3 sequence reads: CASIGLRAASYNEQFF. CDR3 nucleotides: TGTGCCAGCATAGGCCTCCGAGCGGCCTCCTACAATGAGCAGTTCTTC. The rearrangement uses TRBV27 and TRBJ2-1; D is perhaps TRBD2 (5 bases). This CDR3 has 16 amino acids. The germline CDR1 and CDR2 sequences are MNHEY and SMNVEV (reference sequence). V was clipped by 7 bases and J by 0 bases, with 16 bases between them.